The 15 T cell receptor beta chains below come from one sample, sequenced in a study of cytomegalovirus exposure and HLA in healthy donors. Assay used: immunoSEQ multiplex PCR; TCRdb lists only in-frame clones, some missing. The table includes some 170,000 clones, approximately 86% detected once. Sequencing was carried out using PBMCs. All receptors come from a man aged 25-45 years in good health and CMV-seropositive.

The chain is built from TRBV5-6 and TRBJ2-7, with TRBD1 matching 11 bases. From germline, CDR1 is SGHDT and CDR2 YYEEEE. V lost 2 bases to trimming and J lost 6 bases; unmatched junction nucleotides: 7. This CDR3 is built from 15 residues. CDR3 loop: CASSLSGTGGIEQYF. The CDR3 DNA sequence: TGTGCCAGCAGCTTATCCGGGACAGGGGGAATCGAGCAGTACTTC. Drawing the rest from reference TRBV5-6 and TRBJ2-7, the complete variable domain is DAGVTQSPTHLIKTRGQQVTLRCSPKSGHDTVSWYQQALGQGPQFIFQYYEEEERQRGNFPDRFSGHQFPNYSSELNVNALLLGDSALYLCASSLSGTGGIEQYFGPGTRLTVT.

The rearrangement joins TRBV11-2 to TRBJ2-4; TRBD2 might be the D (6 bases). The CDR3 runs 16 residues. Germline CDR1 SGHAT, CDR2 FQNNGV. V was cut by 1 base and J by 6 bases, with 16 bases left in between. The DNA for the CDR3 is TGTGCCAGCAGCTTAGTAACCGGGAGTAGCGGAAACATTCAGTACTTC. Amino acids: CASSLVTGSSGNIQYF. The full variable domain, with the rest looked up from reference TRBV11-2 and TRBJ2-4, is EAGVAQSPRYKIIEKRQSVAFWCNPISGHATLYWYQQILGQGPKLLIQFQNNGVVDDSQLPKDRFSAERLKGVDSTLKIQPAKLEDSAVYLCASSLVTGSSGNIQYFGAGTRLSVL.

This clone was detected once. The CDR3 loop reads CASSQERGAVRSGELFF. The CDR3 DNA reads as TGCGCCAGCAGCCAAGAAAGGGGGGCCGTAAGGTCCGGGGAGCTGTTTTTT. V is TRBV4-3 and J is TRBJ2-2, with D possibly called TRBD1 or TRBD2 (6 bases each). The germline V and J ends were trimmed by 0 bases and 6 bases, with 17 bases remaining between them. The CDR3 spans 17 residues. CDR1 is LGHNA and CDR2 is YSLEER in the germline V gene.

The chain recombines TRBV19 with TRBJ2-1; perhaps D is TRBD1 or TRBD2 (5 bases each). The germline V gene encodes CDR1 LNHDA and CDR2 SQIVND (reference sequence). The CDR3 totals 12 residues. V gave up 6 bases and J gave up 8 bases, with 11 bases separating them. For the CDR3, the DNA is TGTGCCAGTAGGGGGCGGGCGGATGAGCAGTTCTTC. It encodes CASRGRADEQFF.

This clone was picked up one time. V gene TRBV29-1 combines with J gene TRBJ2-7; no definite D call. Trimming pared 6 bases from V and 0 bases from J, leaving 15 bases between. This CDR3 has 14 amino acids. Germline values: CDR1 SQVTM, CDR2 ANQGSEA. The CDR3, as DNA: TGCAGCGTGGCGGACGGAACAAACTCCTACGAGCAGTACTTC. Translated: CSVADGTNSYEQYF.

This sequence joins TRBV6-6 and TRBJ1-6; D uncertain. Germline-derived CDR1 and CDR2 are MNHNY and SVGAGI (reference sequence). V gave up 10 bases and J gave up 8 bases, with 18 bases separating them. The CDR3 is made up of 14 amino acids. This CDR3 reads CATCVVPSDSPLHF. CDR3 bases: TGTGCCACCTGCGTAGTCCCTTCGGATTCACCCCTCCACTTT.

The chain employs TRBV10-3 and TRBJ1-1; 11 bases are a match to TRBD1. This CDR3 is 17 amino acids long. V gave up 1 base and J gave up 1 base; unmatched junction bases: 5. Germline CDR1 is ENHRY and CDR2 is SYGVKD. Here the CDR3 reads CAISEFPGTGGNTEAFF. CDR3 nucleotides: TGTGCCATCAGTGAGTTCCCAGGGACAGGGGGGAACACTGAAGCTTTCTTT.

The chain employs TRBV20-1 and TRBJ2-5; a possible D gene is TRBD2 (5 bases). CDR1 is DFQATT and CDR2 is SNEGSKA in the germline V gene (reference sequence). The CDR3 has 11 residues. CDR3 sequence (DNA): TGCGGACTGGGCGGCCAAGAGACCCAGTACTTC. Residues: CGLGGQETQYF.

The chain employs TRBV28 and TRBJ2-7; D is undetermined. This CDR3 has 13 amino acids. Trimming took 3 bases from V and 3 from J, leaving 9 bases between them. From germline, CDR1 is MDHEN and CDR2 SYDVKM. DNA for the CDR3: TGTGCCAGCAGTTTTAGGTCGGGCTACGAGCAGTACTTC. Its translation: CASSFRSGYEQYF.

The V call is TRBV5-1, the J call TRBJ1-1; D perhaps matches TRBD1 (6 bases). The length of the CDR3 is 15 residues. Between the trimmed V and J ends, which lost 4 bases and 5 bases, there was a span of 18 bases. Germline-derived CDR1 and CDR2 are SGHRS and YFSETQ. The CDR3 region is CASSIHRVEGTEAFF. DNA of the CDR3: TGCGCCAGCAGCATACACAGGGTTGAGGGAACTGAAGCTTTCTTT.

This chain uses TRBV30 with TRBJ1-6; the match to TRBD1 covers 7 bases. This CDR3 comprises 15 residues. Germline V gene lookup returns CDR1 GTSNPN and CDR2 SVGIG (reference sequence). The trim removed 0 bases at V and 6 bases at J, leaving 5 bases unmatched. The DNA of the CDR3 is TGTGCCTGGAGTGTACGGGGGACAGTTAATTCACCCCTCCACTTT. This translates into CAWSVRGTVNSPLHF.

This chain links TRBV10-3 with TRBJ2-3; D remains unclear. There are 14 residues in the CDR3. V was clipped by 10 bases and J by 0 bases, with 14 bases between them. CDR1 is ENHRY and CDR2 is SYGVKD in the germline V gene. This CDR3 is CATRTGTSTDTQYF. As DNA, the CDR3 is TGTGCCACTCGAACCGGAACTAGCACAGATACGCAGTATTTT.

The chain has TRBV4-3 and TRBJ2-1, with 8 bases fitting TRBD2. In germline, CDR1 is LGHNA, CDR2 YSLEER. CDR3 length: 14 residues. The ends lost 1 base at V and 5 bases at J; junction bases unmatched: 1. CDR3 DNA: TGCGCCAGCAGCCAAGGCGGGGGGCACAATGAGCAGTTCTTC. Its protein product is CASSQGGGHNEQFF.

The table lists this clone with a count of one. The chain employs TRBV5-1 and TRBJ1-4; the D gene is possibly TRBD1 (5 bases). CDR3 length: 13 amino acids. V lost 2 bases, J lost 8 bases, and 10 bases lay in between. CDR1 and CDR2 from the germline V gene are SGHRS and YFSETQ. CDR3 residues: CASSFRGSEKLFF. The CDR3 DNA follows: TGCGCCAGCAGCTTCCGGGGGTCCGAAAAACTGTTTTTT.

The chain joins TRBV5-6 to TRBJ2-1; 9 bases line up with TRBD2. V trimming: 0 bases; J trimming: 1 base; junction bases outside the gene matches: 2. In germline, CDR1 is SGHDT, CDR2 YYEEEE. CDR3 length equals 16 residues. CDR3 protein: CASSLALAGSYNEQFF. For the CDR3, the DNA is TGTGCCAGCAGCTTGGCTCTAGCGGGGTCCTACAATGAGCAGTTCTTC.